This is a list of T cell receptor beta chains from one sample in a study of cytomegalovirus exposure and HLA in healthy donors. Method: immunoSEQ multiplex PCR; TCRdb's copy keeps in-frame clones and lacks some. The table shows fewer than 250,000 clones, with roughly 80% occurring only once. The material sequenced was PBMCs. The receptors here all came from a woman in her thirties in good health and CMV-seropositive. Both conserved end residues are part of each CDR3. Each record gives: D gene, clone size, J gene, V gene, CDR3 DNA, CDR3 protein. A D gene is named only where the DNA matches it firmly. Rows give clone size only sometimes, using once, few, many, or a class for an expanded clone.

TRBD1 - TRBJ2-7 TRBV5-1 TGCGCCAGCAGCTTGGAAGGGACAGGGACCGAGCAGTACTTC CASSLEGTGTEQYF
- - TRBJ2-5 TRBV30 TGTGCCTGGGAAAGGGGTTTCCAAGAGACCCAGTACTTC CAWERGFQETQYF
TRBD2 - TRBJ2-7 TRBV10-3 TGTGCCATCAGGGGGACTAGCGGGGGTCTCGACGAGCAGTACTTC CAIRGTSGGLDEQYF
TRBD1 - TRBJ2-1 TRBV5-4 TGTGCCAGCAGCTTGAGGGACAGGGTCTACAATGAGCAGTTCTTC CASSLRDRVYNEQFF
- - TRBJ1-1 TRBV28 TGTGCCAGCAGTGTACGAGCCCCCGGGACACCGAACACTGAAGCTTTCTTT CASSVRAPGTPNTEAFF
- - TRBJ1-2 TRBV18 TGTGCCAGCTCACCATCAGACACGCGCGGCTACACCTTC CASSPSDTRGYTF
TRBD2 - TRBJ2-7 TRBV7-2 TGTGCCAGCAGCTGGACTAGCGGCTCCTACGAGCAGTACTTC CASSWTSGSYEQYF
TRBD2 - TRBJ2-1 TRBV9 TGTGCCAGTTCCGGGACTAGCGGATACAATGAGCAGTTCTTC CASSGTSGYNEQFF
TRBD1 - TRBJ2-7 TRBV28 TGTGCCAGCAGTTTAAGGGGGACAGGGGTCGGGGAGCAGTACTTC CASSLRGTGVGEQYF
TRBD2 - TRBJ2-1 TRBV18 TGTGCCAGCTCACCACCGCGAGCGGGGGACTACAATGAGCAGTTCTTC CASSPPRAGDYNEQFF
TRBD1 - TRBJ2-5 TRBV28 TGTGCCAGCAGTTCTCCGGGGACAGGTCAAGAGACCCAGTACTTC CASSSPGTGQETQYF
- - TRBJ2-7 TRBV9 TGTGCCAGCAGCGTAGACCCGACAGCCGTTCGGGAGCAGTACTTC CASSVDPTAVREQYF
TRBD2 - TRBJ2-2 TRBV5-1 TGCGCCAGCAGCTTAGGACTAGCGTCGGTCGGGGAGCTGTTTTTT CASSLGLASVGELFF
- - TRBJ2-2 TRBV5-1 TGCGCCAGCAGCTTGTTCCCCGGTGACACCGGGGAGCTGTTTTTT CASSLFPGDTGELFF
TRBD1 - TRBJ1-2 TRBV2 TGTGCCAGCAGGACGACAGGGGAGGGTGGCTACACCTTC CASRTTGEGGYTF
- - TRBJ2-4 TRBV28 TGTGCCAGCAGTTTAGTGAGGGCCGGGCGGCCCATTCAGTACTTC CASSLVRAGRPIQYF
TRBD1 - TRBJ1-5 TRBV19 TGTGCCACCGCAGACAGGGCACAGCCCCAGCATTTT CATADRAQPQHF
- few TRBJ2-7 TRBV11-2 TGTGCCAGCAGCTCCTCTAATGACAGAAACTACGAGCAGTACTTC CASSSSNDRNYEQYF
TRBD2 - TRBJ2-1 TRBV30 TGTGCCTGGAGATCCGCGGGAGCGATCTCCTACAATGAGCAGTTCTTC CAWRSAGAISYNEQFF
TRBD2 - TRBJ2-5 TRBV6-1 TGTGCCAGCAGTGAATCGATCTTAGCGGGGGTTACTTGGACCCAGTACTTC CASSESILAGVTWTQYF
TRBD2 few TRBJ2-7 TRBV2 TGTGCCAGCAGCGGGACTAGCGGTGGCGAGCAGTACTTC CASSGTSGGEQYF
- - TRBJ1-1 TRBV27 TGTGCCAGCAGTTCCCTACTCATGAACACTGAAGCTTTCTTT CASSSLLMNTEAFF
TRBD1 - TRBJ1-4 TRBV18 TGTGCCAGCTCACGGGACAGAACTAATGAAAAACTGTTTTTT CASSRDRTNEKLFF
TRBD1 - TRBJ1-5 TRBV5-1 TGCGCCAGCAGCCCTGGGACAGGGTATCAGCCCCAGCATTTT CASSPGTGYQPQHF
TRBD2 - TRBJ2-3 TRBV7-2 TGTGCCAGCAGCTTAGCTCGGGAGGAGGGAGCCCCGGCAGATACGCAGTATTTT CASSLAREEGAPADTQYF
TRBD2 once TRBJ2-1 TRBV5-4 TGTGCCAGCAGCCCGGGACTAGCGGATTACAATGAGCAGTTCTTC CASSPGLADYNEQFF